This TCR beta chain was observed in a study of naive and memory T cell subsets. Study-wide results and limits: Naive repertoires, especially CD8, held a few larger clonotypes, possibly memory cells re-expressing CD45RA.

After CD4 positive bead selection, the CD4-negative fraction gave CD8 T cells. Cells stained for CD3, CD4, CD8, CD45RA, CD27 and viability were sorted into four CD45RA/CD27 subsets. There are 14 residues in the CDR3. The ends were cut back, 2 bases at V and 2 bases at J, with 13 bases in the middle. Germline V gene sequence: CDR1 DFQATT, CDR2 SNEGSKA (reference sequence). Comments on this clonotype: Its antigen is not identified.

The beta constant-region primer was an equimolar mix of two oligonucleotides covering TRBC1 and TRBC2. Nested alpha and beta constant-region primers with the SP2 primer drove four PCR rounds on ligated cDNA. An oligonucleotide with the SP2 primer and a 12-nucleotide UMI was ligated to the cDNA 3' end. TCRdb itself ran the UMI-ligation and nested PCR reads through MiXCR, one entry per CDR3 protein. The sample includes 120,000 to 150,000 distinct CDR3 sequences, 15% to 20% of them seen just once. The rearrangement links TRBV20-1 to TRBJ2-7, with unresolved D. The receptor comes from a human donor in good health. The sequenced material came from naive CD8+ T cells from blood. This CDR3 reads CSARMAEPTYEQYF. The DNA of the CDR3 is TGCAGTGCTAGAATGGCAGAACCCACCTACGAGCAGTACTTC.